These 28 T cell receptor beta chains were all obtained from the same sample, sequenced in a study of blood T cells in healthy people across ages. A second PCR, run for about 7 to 11 cycles, used a sample-barcoded 5' primer plus a J-beta primer mix. From the 5' RACE reads, TCRdb called clonotypes with MiXCR, one entry per CDR3 protein. Found here are roughly 720,000 distinct CDR3 sequences, 53% of them singletons; the top ten hold approximately 40%. The specimen sequenced was blood. These receptors were obtained from a man older than 75 in good health.

This clonotype was detected once. The chain has TRBV12-3 or TRBV12-4 and TRBJ1-5; tentative D call: TRBD1 (5 bases). The CDR3 runs 15 residues. Trimming shortened V by 3 bases and J by 2 bases, and 11 bases separated the two germline ends. CDR3 loop: CASSFEGVGNQPQHF. CDR3 bases: TGTGCCAGCAGTTTTGAAGGGGTCGGCAATCAGCCCCAGCATTTT.

V is TRBV5-1 and J is TRBJ1-2; D is perhaps TRBD1 (5 bases). Germline CDR1 SGHRS, CDR2 YFSETQ. The CDR3 covers 15 residues. The germline V and J ends were trimmed by 4 bases and 8 bases, with 21 bases remaining between them. CDR3: CASSLAEDINVGYTF. In nucleotides, the CDR3 is TGCGCCAGCAGCCTAGCCGAGGACATAAACGTAGGCTACACCTTC.

V and J are TRBV12-5 and TRBJ2-3; D could derive from TRBD1 or TRBD2 (5 bases each). V was clipped by 2 bases and J by 14 bases, with 23 bases between them. Per the germline V gene, CDR1 is LGHNT and CDR2 is FRNRAP. This CDR3 is built from 15 residues. Here the CDR3 DNA reads TGTGCTAGTGGTTTGTACGGGACCCAGCACAGATACGCGTATTTT. Protein product: CASGLYGTQHRYAYF.

The rearrangement links TRBV5-1 to TRBJ1-6, with D unresolved. V dropped 4 bases and J dropped 10 bases, with 15 bases sitting between them. The germline V gene encodes CDR1 SGHRS and CDR2 YFSETQ. CDR3 length equals 14 residues. In DNA, the CDR3 is TGCGCCAGCAGCCCGGAGAGGGCAAGCTCACCCCTCCACTTT. Translation gives CASSPERASSPLHF.

The V call is TRBV10-3, the J call TRBJ1-1; 8 positions match TRBD1. Germline CDR1 and CDR2: ENHRY and SYGVKD. V dropped 5 bases and J dropped 1; count of bases not matched to a gene: 6. CDR3 size: 15 residues. The CDR3 bases are TGTGCCATCAGTAGCCTCGACAGGGGGAACACTGAAGCTTTCTTT. It translates to CAISSLDRGNTEAFF.

This clonotype occurred a few times. V gene TRBV29-1 combines with J gene TRBJ2-7; possibly TRBD1 for D (6 bases). The V gene lost 2 bases and the J gene lost 1 base, with 18 bases spanning the gap. CDR1 is SQVTM, CDR2 ANQGSEA, per germline. The CDR3 runs to 16 residues. CDR3 sequence: CSVEFGEAGESYEQYF. CDR3 in DNA: TGCAGCGTTGAATTTGGAGAAGCAGGGGAGTCCTACGAGCAGTACTTC.

This chain uses TRBV9 with TRBJ2-1, with TRBD2 matching 12 bases. Germline CDR1 SGDLS, CDR2 YYNGEE. The V and J ends lost 3 bases and 2 bases, in that order; junction bases with no gene match: 6. The CDR3 loop spans 17 amino acids. The CDR3 DNA follows: TGTGCCAGCAGCGGCAAACTAGCGGGAGGACCCTACAATGAGCAGTTCTTC. Protein sequence: CASSGKLAGGPYNEQFF.

The chain is built from TRBV20-1 and TRBJ1-6, with no clear D. V gave up 1 base and J gave up 2 bases, with 6 bases separating them. The CDR3 is made up of 14 amino acids. The V gene's germline CDR1 is DFQATT and CDR2 SNEGSKA (reference sequence). CDR3 in DNA: TGCAGTGCTAGAGCCGGTCCCTATAATTCACCCCTCCACTTT. Its translation is CSARAGPYNSPLHF.

The V and J genes are TRBV28 and TRBJ2-7, with 13 nucleotides matching TRBD2. The V gene's germline CDR1 is MDHEN and CDR2 SYDVKM. V trimming: 6 bases; J trimming: 4 bases; junction bases outside the gene matches: 18. This CDR3 spans 19 amino acids. In DNA form, the CDR3 reads TGTGCCAGCAGATCGAGCTTTACTTGGGGACTAGCGGGGTGGTACGAGCAGTACTTC. Translating it yields CASRSSFTWGLAGWYEQYF.

This chain links TRBV27 with TRBJ1-2; TRBD1 agrees at 10 bases. This CDR3 region has 14 residues. Per the germline V gene, CDR1 is MNHEY and CDR2 is SMNVEV (reference sequence). The V segment lost 6 bases and the J segment 5 bases; nucleotides outside the gene matches: 6. The CDR3 nucleotides are TGTGCCAGCAGAATGACAGGGGGCGTATATGGCTACACCTTC. This codes for CASRMTGGVYGYTF.

The chain links TRBV6-5 to TRBJ2-5; 11 nucleotides agree with TRBD2. Germline-derived CDR1 and CDR2 are MNHEY and SVGAGI. The CDR3 has 13 residues. With 4 bases clipped from V and 11 bases from J, the junction kept 6 bases outside the gene matches. The CDR3: CASSLLAGERQYF. The CDR3 bases are TGTGCCAGCAGTTTACTAGCGGGGGAACGGCAGTACTTC.

CDR3 bases: TGTGCCATCAGTGAGTCGACACCGCCGCATACGCAGTATTTT. It specifies CAISESTPPHTQYF. The chain joins TRBV10-3 to TRBJ2-3; D is ambiguous. Germline CDR1 reads ENHRY; CDR2 reads SYGVKD. V lost 0 bases, J lost 7 bases, and 11 bases lay in between. This CDR3 has 14 residues.

The chain combines TRBV11-1 with TRBJ2-5; the match to TRBD1 covers 7 bases. CDR1 SGHAT and CDR2 FQDESV come from the germline V gene (reference sequence). J was trimmed by 11 bases and V by 5 bases; bases with no gene match: 14. The length of the CDR3 is 14 residues. CDR3 in DNA: TGTGCCAGCAGCGCATCGACAGGGATGTATGAGCAGTACTTC. It specifies CASSASTGMYEQYF. Drawing the rest from reference TRBV11-1 and TRBJ2-5, the complete variable domain is EAEVAQSPRYKITEKSQAVAFWCDPISGHATLYWYRQILGQGPELLVQFQDESVVDDSQLPKDRFSAERLKGVDSTLKIQPAELGDSAMYLCASSASTGMYEQYFGPGTRLLVL.

Regarding this clonotype: One junction end disagrees with the germline gene, perhaps due to a read error. The rearrangement links TRBV5-1 to TRBJ1-1, with 11 nucleotides matching TRBD1. Per the germline V gene, CDR1 is SGHRS and CDR2 is YFSETQ. The CDR3 covers 17 residues. CDR3 loop: CASSFPAGTGGSTEAFF. CDR3 DNA: TGCGCCAGCAGCTTCCCAGCCGGGACAGGGGGTAGCACTGAAGCTTTTTTT.

This chain connects TRBV5-1 to TRBJ2-7; TRBD1 matches at 7 bases. Germline CDR1 reads SGHRS; CDR2 reads YFSETQ. The length of the CDR3 is 14 residues. V shed 4 bases and J 8 bases; nucleotides not matched to a gene: 12. The CDR3 sequence: CASSPGTASGKQYF. In DNA form, the CDR3 reads TGCGCCAGCAGCCCGGGGACAGCTTCTGGGAAGCAGTACTTC.

This clonotype was seen more than once but under ten times. This chain uses TRBV29-1 with TRBJ2-1, with D perhaps matching TRBD1 (5 bases). This CDR3 has 10 amino acids. V lost 7 bases to trimming and J lost 8 bases, with 9 bases between them. Germline assignment: CDR1 SQVTM and CDR2 ANQGSEA. CDR3 DNA sequence: TGCAGCGGCAGGGTGGATGAGCAGTTCTTC. It specifies CSGRVDEQFF.

The gene calls are TRBV12-3 or TRBV12-4 and TRBJ2-1; D remains ambiguous. The CDR3 length is 11 residues. The CDR3 nucleotides are TGTGCTGTGACCAACTACAATGAGCAGTTCTTC. As protein: CAVTNYNEQFF.

The chain has TRBV28 and TRBJ1-2; D is possibly TRBD1 (6 bases). The CDR3 totals 15 residues. Between the trimmed V and J ends, which lost 5 bases and 2 bases, there was a span of 15 bases. Germline V gene data show CDR1 as MDHEN and CDR2 as SYDVKM. This CDR3 reads CASSPDPGGNYGYTF. The DNA of the CDR3 is TGTGCCAGCAGTCCCGACCCCGGGGGCAACTATGGCTACACCTTC.

This chain joins TRBV20-1 and TRBJ2-1; 12 bases line up with TRBD2. The CDR3 has 15 amino acids. CDR1 is DFQATT and CDR2 is SNEGSKA in the germline V gene (reference sequence). Trimming removed 5 bases from V and 7 bases from J; junction bases left unmatched: 9. The CDR3 protein is CSAAQPSGRENEQFF. The CDR3 DNA is TGCAGTGCTGCTCAACCTAGCGGGAGGGAAAATGAGCAGTTCTTC.

CDR3 protein: CASSSDRGHEQYF. CDR3 sequence (DNA): TGTGCCAGCAGTTCGGACAGGGGCCACGAGCAGTACTTC. V is TRBV27 and J is TRBJ2-4, with 9 nucleotides matching TRBD1. The J call may be wrong; the DNA end is better matched by TRBJ2-7. Germline V lookup: CDR1 MNHEY, CDR2 SMNVEV (reference sequence). The CDR3 is 13 residues long.

This clonotype has just a few counts. The chain recombines TRBV20-1 with TRBJ2-3, with D perhaps matching TRBD1 (6 bases). From germline, CDR1 is DFQATT and CDR2 SNEGSKA (reference sequence). Trimming pared 7 bases from V and 4 bases from J, leaving 21 bases between. The length of the CDR3 is 15 residues. CDR3 DNA: TGCAGTGTCGAGAGTACAGGGAGTTGGGCAGATACGCAGTATTTT. Protein sequence: CSVESTGSWADTQYF.

The V gene is TRBV20-1, the J gene TRBJ2-1, with 10 bases fitting TRBD2. The CDR3 spans 15 residues. Germline V lookup: CDR1 DFQATT, CDR2 SNEGSKA (reference sequence). V was pared by 3 bases and J by 9 bases, with 11 bases of the junction left unmatched. As DNA, the CDR3 is TGCAGTGCTAGTTTACTGGCTAGCGGGAGTGGTGAGCAGTTCTTC. It is translated as CSASLLASGSGEQFF.

This clonotype is a singleton in its sample. J is TRBJ1-2 and V is TRBV3-1; possibly TRBD1 for D (6 bases). Between the trimmed V and J ends, which lost 4 bases and 10 bases, there was a span of 16 bases. The CDR3 extends over 13 amino acids. Germline CDR1 LGHDT, CDR2 YNNKEL (reference sequence). DNA for the CDR3: TGTGCCAGCAGCCTTCAGGGGCGACGAATCTACACCTTC. Translating it yields CASSLQGRRIYTF.

V is TRBV20-1 and J is TRBJ1-3; D not resolved. Germline CDR1 is DFQATT and CDR2 is SNEGSKA (reference sequence). The V gene lost 3 bases and the J gene lost 8 bases, with 14 bases spanning the gap. The CDR3 loop spans 13 amino acids. CDR3 nucleotides: TGCAGTGCTAGGGCCAGCGGTGGGTACACCATATATTTT. It is translated as CSARASGGYTIYF.

The chain combines TRBV20-1 with TRBJ2-3; D is undetermined. Germline V gene sequence: CDR1 DFQATT, CDR2 SNEGSKA (reference sequence). The CDR3 spans 14 residues. V dropped 2 bases and J dropped 14 bases, with 23 bases sitting between them. In DNA form, the CDR3 reads TGCAGTGCTAGATTGGGATCCCCGCACAGATACGCGTATTTT. Translation: CSARLGSPHRYAYF.

This chain connects TRBV10-3 to TRBJ2-2; 10 bases match TRBD2. The CDR3 has 14 residues. The junction had 1 base not matched to a gene; V was cut back by 6 bases and J by 3 bases. Germline V lookup: CDR1 ENHRY, CDR2 SYGVKD. The CDR3 here is CAIRLAGDTGELFF. CDR3 in DNA: TGTGCCATCAGGCTAGCGGGAGACACCGGGGAGCTGTTTTTT.

The table lists this clonotype with a few counts. The chain has TRBV5-1 and TRBJ2-3, with 10 nucleotides matching TRBD2. In germline, CDR1 is SGHRS, CDR2 YFSETQ. Trimming took 0 bases from V and 4 from J; bases not matched to a gene: 11. The CDR3 covers 18 residues. DNA for the CDR3: TGCGCCAGCAGCTTGGCCCGGACTAGCGGAGAGGTATCAGATACGCAGTATTTT. Translated: CASSLARTSGEVSDTQYF.

The DNA of the CDR3 is TGTGCCAGCAGCCAAGTTTCAGGAAATGAGCAGTTCTTC. Translating gives CASSQVSGNEQFF. V gene TRBV14 combines with J gene TRBJ2-1; D remains ambiguous. Germline lookup yields CDR1 SGHDN and CDR2 FVKESK. Trimming removed 1 base from V and 7 bases from J, with 8 bases in between. CDR3 length: 13 amino acids.